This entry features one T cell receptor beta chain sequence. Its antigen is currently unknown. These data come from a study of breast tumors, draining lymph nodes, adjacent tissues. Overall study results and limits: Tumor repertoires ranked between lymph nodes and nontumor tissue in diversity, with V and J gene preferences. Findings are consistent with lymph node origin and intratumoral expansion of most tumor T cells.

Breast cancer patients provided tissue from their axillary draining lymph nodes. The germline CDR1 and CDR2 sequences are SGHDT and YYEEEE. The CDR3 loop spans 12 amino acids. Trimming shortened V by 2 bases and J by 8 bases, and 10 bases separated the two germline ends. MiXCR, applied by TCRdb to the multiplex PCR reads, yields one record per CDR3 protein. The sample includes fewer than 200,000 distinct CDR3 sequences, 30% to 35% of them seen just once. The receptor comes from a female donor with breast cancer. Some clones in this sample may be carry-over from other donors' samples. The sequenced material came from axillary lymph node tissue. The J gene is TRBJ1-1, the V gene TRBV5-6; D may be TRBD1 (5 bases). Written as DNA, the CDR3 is TGTGCCAGCAGCTTTGGTGACAGCGAAGCTTTCTTT. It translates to CASSFGDSEAFF.